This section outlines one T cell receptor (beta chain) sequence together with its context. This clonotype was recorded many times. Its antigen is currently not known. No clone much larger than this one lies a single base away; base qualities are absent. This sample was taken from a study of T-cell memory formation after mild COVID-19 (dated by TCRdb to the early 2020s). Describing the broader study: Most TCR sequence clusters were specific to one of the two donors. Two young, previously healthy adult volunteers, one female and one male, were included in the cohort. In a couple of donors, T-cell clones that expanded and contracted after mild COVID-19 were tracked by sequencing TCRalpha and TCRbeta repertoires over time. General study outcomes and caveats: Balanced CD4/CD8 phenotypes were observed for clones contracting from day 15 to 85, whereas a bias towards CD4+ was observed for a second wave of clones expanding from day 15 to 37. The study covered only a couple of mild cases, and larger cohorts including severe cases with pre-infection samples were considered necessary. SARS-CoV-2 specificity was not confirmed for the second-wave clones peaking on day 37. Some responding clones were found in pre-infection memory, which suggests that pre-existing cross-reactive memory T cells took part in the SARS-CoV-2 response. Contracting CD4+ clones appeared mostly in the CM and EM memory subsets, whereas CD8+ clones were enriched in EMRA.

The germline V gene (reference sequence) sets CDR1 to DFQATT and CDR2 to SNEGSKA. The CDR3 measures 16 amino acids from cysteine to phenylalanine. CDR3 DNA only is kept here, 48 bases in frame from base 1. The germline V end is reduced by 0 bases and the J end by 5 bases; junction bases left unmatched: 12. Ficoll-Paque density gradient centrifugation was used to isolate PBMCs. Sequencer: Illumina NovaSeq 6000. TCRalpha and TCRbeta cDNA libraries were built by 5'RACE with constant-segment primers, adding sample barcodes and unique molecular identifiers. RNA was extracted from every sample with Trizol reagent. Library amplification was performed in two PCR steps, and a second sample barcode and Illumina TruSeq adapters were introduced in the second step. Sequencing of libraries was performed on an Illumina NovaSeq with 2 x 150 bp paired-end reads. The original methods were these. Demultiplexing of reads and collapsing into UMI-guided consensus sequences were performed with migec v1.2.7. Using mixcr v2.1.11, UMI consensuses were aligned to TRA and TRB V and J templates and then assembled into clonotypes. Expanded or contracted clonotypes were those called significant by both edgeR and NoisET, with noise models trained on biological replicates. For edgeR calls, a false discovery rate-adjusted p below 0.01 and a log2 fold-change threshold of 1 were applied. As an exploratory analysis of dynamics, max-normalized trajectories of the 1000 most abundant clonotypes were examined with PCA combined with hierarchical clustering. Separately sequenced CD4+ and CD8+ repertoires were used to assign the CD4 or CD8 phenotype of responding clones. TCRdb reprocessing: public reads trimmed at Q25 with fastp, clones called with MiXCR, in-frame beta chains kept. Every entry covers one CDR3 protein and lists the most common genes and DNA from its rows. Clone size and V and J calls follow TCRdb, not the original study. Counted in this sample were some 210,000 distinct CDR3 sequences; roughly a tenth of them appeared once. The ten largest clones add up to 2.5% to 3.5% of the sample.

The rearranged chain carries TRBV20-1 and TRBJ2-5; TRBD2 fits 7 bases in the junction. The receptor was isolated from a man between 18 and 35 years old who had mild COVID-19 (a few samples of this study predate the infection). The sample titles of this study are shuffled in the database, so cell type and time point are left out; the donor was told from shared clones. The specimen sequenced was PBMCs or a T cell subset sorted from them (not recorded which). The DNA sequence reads TGCAGTGCTAGAGATCGGTCCCCGGCGGGGGACGAGACCCAGTACTTC. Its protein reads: CSARDRSPAGDETQYF.